These 25 T cell receptor beta chains originate from one sample sequenced in a study of control samples from healthy donors and cancer patients. Method: immunoSEQ multiplex PCR; TCRdb's copy keeps in-frame clones and lacks some. The repertoire has 150,000 or so clones, 70% to 90% of them found once; the top ten carry roughly 5.3%. The sequencing input was blood. Receptor source: a woman aged 25 to 39 in good health.

CDR3 coding DNA: TGTGCCAGCAAGAGGGACCCCACCGATGAGCAGTTCTTC. Translated, it gives CASKRDPTDEQFF. V gene TRBV2 combines with J gene TRBJ2-1; the D call may be TRBD1 or TRBD2 (5 bases each). Germline CDR1 reads SNHLY; CDR2 reads FYNNEI. This CDR3 has 13 amino acids. V lost 7 bases and J 8 bases, leaving 15 bases between the germline ends.

The V and J genes are TRBV19 and TRBJ1-4; D remains unclear. The V end lost 7 bases, the J end lost 8 bases, and 17 bases lay between the germline ends. The CDR3 extends over 14 amino acids. The germline V gene has CDR1 LNHDA and CDR2 SQIVND (reference sequence). CDR3 protein: CASTPSLRWEKLFF. CDR3 DNA sequence: TGTGCCAGTACTCCCTCCCTCAGGTGGGAAAAACTGTTTTTT.

The rearrangement joins TRBV10-3 to TRBJ2-5; TRBD1 matches at 8 bases. CDR1 and CDR2 (germline): ENHRY, SYGVKD. This CDR3 has 15 residues. J was trimmed by 5 bases and V by 4 bases; bases with no gene match: 9. CDR3 sequence: CAISGGRGQGETQYF. For the CDR3, the DNA is TGTGCCATCAGTGGGGGCAGGGGGCAAGGGGAGACCCAGTACTTC.

The rearrangement links TRBV6-4 to TRBJ2-1, with 8 bases fitting TRBD2. Per germline, CDR1 MRHNA and CDR2 SNTAGT. The CDR3 has 15 amino acids. The ends lost 4 bases at V and 7 bases at J; junction bases unmatched: 9. The CDR3 bases are TGTGCCAGCAGTGTTGATAGCGGGACTTTTAATGAGCAGTTCTTC. Residues: CASSVDSGTFNEQFF.

J is TRBJ2-1 and V is TRBV11-2; D ambiguous. This CDR3 has 15 amino acids. The ends were cut back, 1 base at V and 0 bases at J, with 7 bases in the middle. Germline CDR1 reads SGHAT; CDR2 reads FQNNGV. CDR3: CASSLGLVSYNEQFF. Here the CDR3 DNA reads TGTGCCAGCAGCTTAGGCTTAGTCTCCTACAATGAGCAGTTCTTC.

The chain joins TRBV11-2 to TRBJ2-2; no definite D call. Germline CDR1 reads SGHAT; CDR2 reads FQNNGV. The CDR3 covers 15 residues. The ends were cut back, 3 bases at V and 0 bases at J, with 8 bases in the middle. The CDR3 is CASSFGRSNTGELFF. CDR3 DNA sequence: TGTGCCAGCAGCTTTGGCAGGTCGAACACCGGGGAGCTGTTTTTT.

This chain connects TRBV28 to TRBJ1-6; D uncertain. This CDR3 spans 15 amino acids. The germline V and J ends were trimmed by 5 bases and 10 bases, with 18 bases remaining between them. From germline, CDR1 is MDHEN and CDR2 SYDVKM. The CDR3: CASSPLRWAGSPLHF. CDR3 DNA sequence: TGTGCCAGCAGTCCCCTTAGGTGGGCCGGATCACCCCTCCACTTT.

The rearrangement joins TRBV30 to TRBJ1-5; 7 bases are a match to TRBD1. Germline CDR1 and CDR2: GTSNPN and SVGIG (reference sequence). CDR3 length equals 14 residues. V lost 3 bases and J lost 4; bases outside the gene matches: 6. Written as DNA, the CDR3 is TGTGCCTGGAGCGCGGGACAGAAAAATCAGCCCCAGCATTTT. Its protein is CAWSAGQKNQPQHF.

The V and J genes are TRBV4-1 and TRBJ1-3, with unresolved D. This CDR3 is 13 amino acids long. The ends were cut back, 5 bases at V and 4 bases at J, with 9 bases in the middle. Germline V CDR1 and CDR2: MGHRA, YSYEKL. The CDR3, as DNA: TGCGCCAGCAGCTCACCTGGCGGAAACACCATATATTTT. Residues: CASSSPGGNTIYF.

CDR3 amino acids: CASSFGTGYEQYV. DNA of the CDR3: TGTGCCAGCAGCTTCGGGACAGGGTACGAGCAGTACGTC. The V call is TRBV5-5, the J call TRBJ2-7, with 9 bases lining up with TRBD1. V lost 2 bases and J lost 4; bases outside the gene matches: 1. The CDR3 is 13 residues long. CDR1 and CDR2 from the germline V gene are SGHKS and YYEKEE (reference sequence).

This chain joins TRBV9 and TRBJ2-5; 11 nucleotides match TRBD1. The junction had 6 bases not matched to a gene; V was cut back by 4 bases and J by 1 base. The CDR3 runs 16 residues. Per the germline V gene, CDR1 is SGDLS and CDR2 is YYNGEE. CDR3 amino acids: CASSPRDRGFQETQYF. The CDR3 bases are TGTGCCAGCAGCCCCCGGGACAGGGGGTTCCAAGAGACCCAGTACTTC. The variable domain in full, with the rest retrieved from reference TRBV9 and TRBJ2-5, is DSGVTQTPKHLITATGQRVTLRCSPRSGDLSVYWYQQSLDQGLQFLIQYYNGEERAKGNILERFSAQQFPDLHSELNLSSLELGDSALYFCASSPRDRGFQETQYFGPGTRLLVL.

Turning to this clone: Other DNA sequences within the sample encode an identical CDR3. The chain is built from TRBV5-1 and TRBJ1-2, with 9 bases lining up with TRBD1. This CDR3 is built from 13 residues. J gave up 6 bases and V 3 bases, and 3 bases lay outside the gene matches. The V gene's germline CDR1 is SGHRS and CDR2 YFSETQ. The CDR3 region has the DNA TGCGCCAGCAGCTCGACAGGGGGGAATGGCTACACCTTC. The encoded protein is CASSSTGGNGYTF. Filled out from reference TRBV5-1 and TRBJ1-2, the complete variable domain reads KAGVTQTPRYLIKTRGQQVTLSCSPISGHRSVSWYQQTPGQGLQFLFEYFSETQRNKGNFPGRFSGRQFSNSRSEMNVSTLELGDSALYLCASSSTGGNGYTFGSGTRLTVV.

The genes are TRBV21-1 and TRBJ2-7; the DNA was not compared with TRBD1, the D call given in the table. TRBV21-1 corresponds to a pseudogene. This CDR3 has 15 amino acids. DNA for the CDR3: TGTGCCAGCAGCAAGGAAGAAAGGGGGCCTGTCGAGCAGTACTTC. Its translation: CASSKEERGPVEQYF.

The chain uses TRBV30 and TRBJ2-3; D unresolved. The CDR3 is made up of 12 amino acids. Germline CDR1 and CDR2: GTSNPN and SVGIG (reference sequence). With 6 bases removed from V and 4 bases from J, the gap between germline ends came to 11 bases. As DNA, the CDR3 is TGTGCCTGCTCGTTTATTCCAGATACGCAGTATTTT. Protein: CACSFIPDTQYF.

The chain joins TRBV11-3 to TRBJ2-7, with TRBD1 identical over 7 bases. The CDR3 spans 15 residues. Germline V CDR1 and CDR2: SGHNT, YENEEA. The junction had 5 bases not matched to a gene; V was cut back by 0 bases and J by 3 bases. The CDR3 is CASSLDLGQCYEQYV. CDR3 bases: TGTGCCAGCAGCTTAGATCTGGGACAGTGCTACGAGCAGTACGTC.

The chain combines TRBV11-2 with TRBJ2-5, with TRBD1 identical over 8 bases. In germline, CDR1 is SGHAT, CDR2 FQNNGV. This CDR3 is built from 12 residues. J was trimmed by 9 bases and V by 4 bases; bases with no gene match: 4. The CDR3 loop reads CASSSGGSAQYF. The DNA of the CDR3 is TGTGCCAGCAGCTCAGGGGGCTCGGCCCAGTACTTC.

V and J are TRBV6-5 and TRBJ2-5; tentatively, D is TRBD1 or TRBD2 (5 bases each). Trimming removed 2 bases from V and 0 bases from J, with 13 bases in between. The CDR3 sequence is 16 residues long. Germline-derived CDR1 and CDR2 are MNHEY and SVGAGI. The CDR3 sequence is CASSYGFVGDQETQYF. CDR3 in DNA: TGTGCCAGCAGTTACGGATTCGTGGGGGACCAAGAGACCCAGTACTTC.

This chain connects TRBV5-6 to TRBJ2-5; 7 bases match TRBD2. V shed 5 bases, J shed 5 bases, and the junction held 9 bases outside the gene matches. The CDR3 spans 14 residues. The germline V gene encodes CDR1 SGHDT and CDR2 YYEEEE. As DNA, the CDR3 is TGTGCCAGCAGGGACGGCCCCGGGGGGGAGACCCAGTACTTC. This gives the protein CASRDGPGGETQYF.

The chain couples TRBV10-2 to TRBJ1-1, with D unresolved. This CDR3 has 13 amino acids. V was trimmed by 7 bases and J by 4 bases, leaving 13 bases between them. Per the germline V gene, CDR1 is WSHSY and CDR2 is SAAADI. This chain's CDR3 is CASNRERGTEAFF. The CDR3 DNA is TGCGCCAGCAATCGGGAACGGGGCACTGAAGCTTTCTTT.

The chain recombines TRBV5-6 with TRBJ2-1; 7 bases agree with TRBD2. Looked up from germline, CDR1 is SGHDT and CDR2 is YYEEEE. V shed 4 bases, J shed 3 bases, and the junction held 13 bases outside the gene matches. This CDR3 is 17 amino acids long. The CDR3 loop is CASSPGLVVPYYNEQFF. The CDR3 DNA reads TGTGCCAGCAGCCCTGGACTAGTTGTCCCCTACTACAATGAGCAGTTCTTC.

The V call is TRBV7-2, the J call TRBJ1-2; possible D gene TRBD1, 5 bases. CDR3 length: 15 amino acids. V lost 1 base, J lost 4 bases, and 13 bases lay in between. Per the germline V gene, CDR1 is SGHTA and CDR2 is FQGNSA. CDR3 residues: CASSLGAGTGYGYTF. The DNA of the CDR3 is TGTGCCAGCAGCTTAGGGGCGGGGACGGGCTATGGCTACACCTTC.

CDR3 in amino acids: CASSPLSSGQLYNEQFF. As DNA, the CDR3 is TGTGCCAGCTCACCCTTGTCTAGCGGGCAACTGTACAATGAGCAGTTCTTC. The chain uses TRBV18 and TRBJ2-1, with 8 positions matching TRBD2. Trimming at V came to 3 bases and at J to 4 bases, leaving 11 bases not matched to a gene. This CDR3 has 17 residues. From germline, CDR1 is KGHSH and CDR2 LQKENI. The full variable domain, completed using reference TRBV18 and TRBJ2-1, is NAGVMQNPRHLVRRRGQEARLRCSPMKGHSHVYWYRQLPEEGLKFMVYLQKENIIDESGMPKERFSAEFPKEGPSILRIQQVVRGDSAAYFCASSPLSSGQLYNEQFFGPGTRLTVL.

V is TRBV7-8 and J is TRBJ1-1, with D unclear. The V end was cut by 1 base, the J end by 4 bases, with 7 bases between. Germline V gene data show CDR1 as SGHVS and CDR2 as FQNEAQ. This CDR3 has 13 residues. Here the CDR3 reads CASSLVRGTEAFF. In nucleotides, the CDR3 is TGTGCCAGCAGCTTAGTACGGGGCACTGAAGCTTTCTTT. The full variable domain, rest sourced from reference TRBV7-8 and TRBJ1-1, is GAGVSQSPRYKVAKRGQDVALRCDPISGHVSLFWYQQALGQGPEFLTYFQNEAQLDKSGLPSDRFFAERPEGSVSTLKIQRTQQEDSAVYLCASSLVRGTEAFFGQGTRLTVV.

The V gene is TRBV5-1, the J gene TRBJ1-1; 9 bases align to TRBD1. CDR1 is SGHRS and CDR2 is YFSETQ in the germline V gene. CDR3 length equals 16 residues. The V segment lost 3 bases and the J segment 4 bases; nucleotides outside the gene matches: 10. DNA for the CDR3: TGCGCCAGCAGCTCCACTGGACAGGGGTGGGGCACTGAAGCTTTCTTT. It is translated as CASSSTGQGWGTEAFF. The full variable domain, its missing parts supplied by reference TRBV5-1 and TRBJ1-1, is KAGVTQTPRYLIKTRGQQVTLSCSPISGHRSVSWYQQTPGQGLQFLFEYFSETQRNKGNFPGRFSGRQFSNSRSEMNVSTLELGDSALYLCASSSTGQGWGTEAFFGQGTRLTVV.

V is TRBV7-9 and J is TRBJ2-2; unclear D gene. Germline CDR1 is SEHNR and CDR2 is FQNEAQ (reference sequence). Trimming took off 5 bases at V and 6 bases at J, with 10 bases between the two ends. The CDR3 is made up of 13 amino acids. The CDR3 reads CASSPRDPGELFF. In DNA, the CDR3 is TGTGCCAGCAGCCCCCGTGATCCCGGGGAGCTGTTTTTT. Drawing the rest from reference TRBV7-9 and TRBJ2-2, the complete variable domain is DTGVSQNPRHKITKRGQNVTFRCDPISEHNRLYWYRQTLGQGPEFLTYFQNEAQLEKSRLLSDRFSAERPKGSFSTLEIQRTEQGDSAMYLCASSPRDPGELFFGEGSRLTVL.